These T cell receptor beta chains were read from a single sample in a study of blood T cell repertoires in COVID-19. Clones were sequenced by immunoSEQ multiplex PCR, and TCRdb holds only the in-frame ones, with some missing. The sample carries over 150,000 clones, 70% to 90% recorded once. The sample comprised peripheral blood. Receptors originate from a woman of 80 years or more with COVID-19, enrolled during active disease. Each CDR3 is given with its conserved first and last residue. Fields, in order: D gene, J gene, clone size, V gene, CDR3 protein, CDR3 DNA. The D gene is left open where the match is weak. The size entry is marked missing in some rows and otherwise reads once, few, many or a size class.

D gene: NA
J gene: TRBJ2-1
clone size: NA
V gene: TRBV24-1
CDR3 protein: CATSDLVVNSNEQFF
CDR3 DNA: TGTGCCACCAGTGATTTGGTGGTCAACTCTAATGAGCAGTTCTTC

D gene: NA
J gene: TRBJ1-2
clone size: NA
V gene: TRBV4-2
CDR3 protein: CASSEGGTNYGYTF
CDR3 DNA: TGTGCCAGCTCAGAGGGGGGGACGAACTATGGCTACACCTTC

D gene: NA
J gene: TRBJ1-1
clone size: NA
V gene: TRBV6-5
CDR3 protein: CASSPPGVMNTEAFF
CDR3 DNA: TGTGCCAGCAGTCCTCCAGGGGTCATGAACACTGAAGCTTTCTTT

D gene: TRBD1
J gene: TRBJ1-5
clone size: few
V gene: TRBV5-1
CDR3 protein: CASSPGQGGPLSNQPQHF
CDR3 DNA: TGCGCCAGCAGCCCTGGACAGGGGGGTCCCCTTAGCAATCAGCCCCAGCATTTT

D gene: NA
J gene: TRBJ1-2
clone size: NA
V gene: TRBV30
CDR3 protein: CARRGGVLYGYTF
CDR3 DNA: TGTGCCCGTAGGGGGGGCGTACTCTATGGCTACACCTTC

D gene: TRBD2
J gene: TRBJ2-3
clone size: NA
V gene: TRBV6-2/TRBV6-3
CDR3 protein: CASSYSTGGRTDTQYF
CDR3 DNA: TGTGCCAGCAGTTACTCGACGGGCGGGAGGACAGATACGCAGTATTTT

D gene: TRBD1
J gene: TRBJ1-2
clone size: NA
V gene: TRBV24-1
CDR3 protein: CATSPTGGVWDGYTF
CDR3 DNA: TGTGCCACCAGTCCGACAGGGGGCGTTTGGGATGGCTACACCTTC

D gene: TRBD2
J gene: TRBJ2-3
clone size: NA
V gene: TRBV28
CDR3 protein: CASTGGGTDTQYF
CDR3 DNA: TGTGCCAGCACGGGGGGAGGGACAGATACGCAGTATTTT

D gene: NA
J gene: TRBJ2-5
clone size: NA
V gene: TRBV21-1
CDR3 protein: CASSKARDYETQYF
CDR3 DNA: TGTGCCAGCAGCAAAGCCCGGGACTACGAGACCCAGTACTTC

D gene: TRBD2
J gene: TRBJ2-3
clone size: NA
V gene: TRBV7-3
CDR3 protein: CASSTSAGGSTDTQYF
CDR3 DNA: TGTGCCAGCAGCACATCAGCGGGAGGGAGCACAGATACGCAGTATTTT

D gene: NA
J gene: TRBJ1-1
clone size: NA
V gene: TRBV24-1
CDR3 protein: CATSDGVTEAFF
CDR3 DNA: TGTGCCACCAGTGACGGGGTTACTGAAGCTTTCTTT

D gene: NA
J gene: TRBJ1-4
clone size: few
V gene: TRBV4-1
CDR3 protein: CASSQLIGEKLFF
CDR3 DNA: TGCGCCAGCAGCCAGCTTATCGGGGAAAAACTGTTTTTT

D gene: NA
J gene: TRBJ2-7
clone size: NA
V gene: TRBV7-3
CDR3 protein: CASSVTTFLYEQYF
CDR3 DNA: TGTGCCAGCAGCGTCACTACCTTTTTATACGAGCAGTACTTC

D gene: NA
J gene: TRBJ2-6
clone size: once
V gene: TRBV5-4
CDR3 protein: CASSPTEGANVLTF
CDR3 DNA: TGTGCCAGCAGCCCCACAGAGGGGGCCAACGTCCTGACTTTC

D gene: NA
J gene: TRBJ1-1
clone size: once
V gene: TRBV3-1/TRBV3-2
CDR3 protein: CASSQVWGQTEAFF
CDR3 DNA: TGTGCCAGCAGCCAAGTTTGGGGGCAAACTGAAGCTTTCTTT

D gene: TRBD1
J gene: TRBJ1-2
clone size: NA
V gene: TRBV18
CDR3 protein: CASSPGTVYGYTF
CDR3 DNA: TGTGCCAGCTCACCGGGGACAGTTTATGGCTACACCTTC

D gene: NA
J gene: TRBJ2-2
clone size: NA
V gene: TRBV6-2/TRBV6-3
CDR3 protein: CASSSGTGELFF
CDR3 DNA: TGTGCCAGCAGCTCCGGCACCGGGGAGCTGTTTTTT

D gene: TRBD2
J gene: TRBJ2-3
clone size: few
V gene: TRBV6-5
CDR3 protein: CASSRGTSVTDTQYF
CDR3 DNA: TGTGCCAGCAGTAGGGGGACTAGCGTCACAGATACGCAGTATTTT

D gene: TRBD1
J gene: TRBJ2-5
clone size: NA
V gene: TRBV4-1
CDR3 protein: CASSQEGTGALQETQYF
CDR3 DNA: TGCGCCAGCAGCCAAGAGGGGACAGGCGCCCTCCAAGAGACCCAGTACTTC

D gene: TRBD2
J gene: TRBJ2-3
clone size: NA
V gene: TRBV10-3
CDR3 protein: CAISESEAGGADTQYF
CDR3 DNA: TGTGCCATCAGTGAGTCTGAAGCGGGAGGGGCAGATACGCAGTATTTT

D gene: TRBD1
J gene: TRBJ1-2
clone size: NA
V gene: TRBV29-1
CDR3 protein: CSTQGAGYGYTF
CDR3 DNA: TGCAGCACGCAGGGGGCAGGCTATGGCTACACCTTC

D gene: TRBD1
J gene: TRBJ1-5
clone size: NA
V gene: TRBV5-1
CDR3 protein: CASRQGAGNQPQHF
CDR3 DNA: TGCGCCAGCAGACAGGGGGCTGGCAATCAGCCCCAGCATTTT

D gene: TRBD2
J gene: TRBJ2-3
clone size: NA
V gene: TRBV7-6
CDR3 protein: CASSLVPGLADSTDTQYF
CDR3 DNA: TGTGCCAGCAGCTTGGTCCCGGGACTAGCGGATAGCACAGATACGCAGTATTTT

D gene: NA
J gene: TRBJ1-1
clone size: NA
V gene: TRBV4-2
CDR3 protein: CASSQPGGPNTEAFF
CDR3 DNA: TGTGCCAGCAGCCAACCGGGAGGCCCGAACACTGAAGCTTTCTTT

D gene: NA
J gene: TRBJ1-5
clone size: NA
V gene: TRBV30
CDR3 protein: CAWSAGANQPQHF
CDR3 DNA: TGTGCCTGGAGTGCCGGAGCTAATCAGCCCCAGCATTTT

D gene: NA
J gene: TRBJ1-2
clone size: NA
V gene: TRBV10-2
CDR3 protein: CASSDRGRDYGYTF
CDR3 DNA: TGCGCCAGCAGTGACAGGGGAAGGGACTATGGCTACACCTTC

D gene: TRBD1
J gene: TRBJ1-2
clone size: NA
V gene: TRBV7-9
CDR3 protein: CASSLATGNYGYTF
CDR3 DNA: TGTGCCAGCAGCTTAGCGACAGGGAACTATGGCTACACCTTC

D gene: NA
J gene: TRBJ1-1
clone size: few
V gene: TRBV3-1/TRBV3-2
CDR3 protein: CASSQAGYGTEAFF
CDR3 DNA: TGTGCCAGCAGCCAAGCAGGCTATGGCACTGAAGCTTTCTTT

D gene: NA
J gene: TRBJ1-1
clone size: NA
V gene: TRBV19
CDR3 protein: CASLGAGAVNTEAFF
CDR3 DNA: TGTGCCAGCCTGGGGGCCGGGGCGGTGAACACTGAAGCTTTCTTT

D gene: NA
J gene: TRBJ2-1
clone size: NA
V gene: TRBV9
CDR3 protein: CASSVGSLALNEQFF
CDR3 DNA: TGTGCCAGCAGCGTAGGGTCACTAGCCCTCAATGAGCAGTTCTTC

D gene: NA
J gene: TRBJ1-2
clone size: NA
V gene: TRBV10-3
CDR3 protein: CAISEQQEIYGYTF
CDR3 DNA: TGTGCCATCAGTGAGCAACAGGAGATCTATGGCTACACCTTC

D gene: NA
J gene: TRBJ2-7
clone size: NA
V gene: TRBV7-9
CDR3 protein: CASGLYSAREQYF
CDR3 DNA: TGTGCCAGCGGGCTGTATTCCGCGCGCGAGCAGTACTTC

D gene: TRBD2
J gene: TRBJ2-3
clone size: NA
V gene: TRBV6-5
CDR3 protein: CASSYRTSGYTDTQYF
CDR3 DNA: TGTGCCAGCAGTTACCGGACTAGCGGTTACACAGATACGCAGTATTTT

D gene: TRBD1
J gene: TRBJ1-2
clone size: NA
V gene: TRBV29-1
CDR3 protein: CSGTTGVGYGYTF
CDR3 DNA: TGCAGCGGGACGACAGGGGTAGGGTATGGCTACACCTTC

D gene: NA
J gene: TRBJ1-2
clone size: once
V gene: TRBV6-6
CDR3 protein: CASSSFKEAGGYTF
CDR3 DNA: TGTGCCAGCAGTTCTTTTAAGGAAGCGGGGGGCTACACCTTC

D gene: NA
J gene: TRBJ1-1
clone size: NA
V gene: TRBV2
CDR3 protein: CAHSGGNTEAFF
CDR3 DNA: TGTGCCCACTCGGGAGGGAACACTGAAGCTTTCTTT

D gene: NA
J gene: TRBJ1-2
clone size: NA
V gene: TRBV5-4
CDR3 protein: CASTKEGRSGYTF
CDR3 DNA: TGTGCCAGCACCAAGGAGGGGAGGAGTGGCTACACCTTC

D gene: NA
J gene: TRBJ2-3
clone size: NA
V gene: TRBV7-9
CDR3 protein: CAGGDTTDTQYF
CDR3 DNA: TGTGCCGGAGGTGATACCACAGATACGCAGTATTTT

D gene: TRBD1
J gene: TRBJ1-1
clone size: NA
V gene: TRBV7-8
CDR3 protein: CASRPGTGTGAEAFF
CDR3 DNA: TGTGCCAGCCGTCCCGGGACAGGGACTGGGGCTGAAGCTTTCTTT